Each of the 14 T cell receptor beta chains below was sequenced from the same sample in a study of cytomegalovirus exposure and HLA in healthy donors. The PCR was carried out with 60 Vbeta primers and 13 Jbeta primers. Generated by immunoSEQ multiplex PCR, the TCRdb table keeps only in-frame clones and is missing some. The profile covers over 150,000 clones, with around 80% appearing a single time and about 9.5% taken by the ten largest. The sequencing input was PBMCs. The receptor source for this set is a man between 18 and 35 years old in good health and CMV-seropositive.

The CDR3 is CASSSGGLASDTQYF. CDR3 bases: TGTGCCAGCAGCTCGGGCGGACTAGCGTCAGATACGCAGTATTTT. The rearrangement links TRBV6-5 to TRBJ2-3; 9 bases map to TRBD2. The junction had 8 bases not matched to a gene; V was cut back by 6 bases and J by 4 bases. Germline V CDR1 and CDR2: MNHEY, SVGAGI. The CDR3 totals 15 residues.

J is TRBJ2-7 and V is TRBV19; TRBD1 agrees at 9 bases. The V gene's germline CDR1 is LNHDA and CDR2 SQIVND (reference sequence). This CDR3 comprises 12 residues. J gave up 12 bases and V 2 bases, and 5 bases lay outside the gene matches. The CDR3 DNA reads as TGTGCCAGTAGTATATGGACAGGGGATTTGTACTTC. As protein: CASSIWTGDLYF.

The chain links TRBV7-2 to TRBJ1-3, with D possibly TRBD1 on 5 matching bases. Trimming pared 4 bases from V and 2 bases from J, leaving 15 bases between. The CDR3 spans 16 residues. Germline V CDR1 and CDR2: SGHTA, FQGNSA. CDR3 amino acids: CASSSNLGDTGNTIYF. DNA of the CDR3: TGTGCCAGCAGCTCGAATCTAGGGGATACTGGAAACACCATATATTTT.

This clone has a single count. The chain combines TRBV19 with TRBJ1-1; D perhaps matches TRBD1 (6 bases). Looked up from germline, CDR1 is LNHDA and CDR2 is SQIVND (reference sequence). CDR3 length: 15 residues. V was cut by 4 bases and J by 0 bases, with 12 bases left in between. This CDR3 is CASSKGTGMNTEAFF. CDR3 DNA sequence: TGTGCCAGTAGTAAGGGTACAGGGATGAACACTGAAGCTTTCTTT.

The CDR3: CASAGAADQETQYF. The CDR3, as DNA: TGTGCCAGCGCGGGCGCGGCCGACCAAGAGACCCAGTACTTC. The gene calls are TRBV6-6 and TRBJ2-5; perhaps TRBD2 as D (5 bases). The CDR3 has 14 amino acids. Germline lookup yields CDR1 MNHNY and CDR2 SVGAGI (reference sequence). V lost 8 bases to trimming and J lost 0 bases, with 13 bases between them.

This chain connects TRBV30 to TRBJ1-4, with TRBD1 matching over 9 bases. V was clipped by 2 bases and J by 5 bases; unmatched bases: 3. The germline CDR1 and CDR2 sequences are GTSNPN and SVGIG (reference sequence). This CDR3 has 14 residues. The CDR3 reads CAWSLGQGNEKLFF. Here the CDR3 DNA reads TGTGCCTGGAGTTTGGGACAGGGCAATGAAAAACTGTTTTTT.

This chain uses TRBV9 with TRBJ1-3; D call uncertain. From germline, CDR1 is SGDLS and CDR2 YYNGEE. The CDR3 has 14 amino acids. The V end lost 0 bases, the J end lost 8 bases, and 12 bases lay between the germline ends. Here the CDR3 reads CASSVGTSGYTIYF. CDR3 coding DNA: TGTGCCAGCAGCGTAGGCACTTCGGGATACACCATATATTTT. The complete variable domain, with remaining parts taken from reference TRBV9 and TRBJ1-3, reads DSGVTQTPKHLITATGQRVTLRCSPRSGDLSVYWYQQSLDQGLQFLIQYYNGEERAKGNILERFSAQQFPDLHSELNLSSLELGDSALYFCASSVGTSGYTIYFGEGSWLTVV.

The rearrangement links TRBV29-1 to TRBJ2-7; 9 bases map to TRBD1. Trimming removed 4 bases from V and 5 bases from J; junction bases left unmatched: 3. Per the germline V gene, CDR1 is SQVTM and CDR2 is ANQGSEA. The CDR3 has 12 residues. The CDR3 loop is CSVVGQGNEQYF. The CDR3 coding sequence is TGCAGCGTTGTGGGACAGGGAAACGAGCAGTACTTC.

The chain employs TRBV10-3 and TRBJ1-4; no clear D. Trimming removed 4 bases from V and 7 bases from J, with 13 bases in between. The CDR3 consists of 14 residues. From germline, CDR1 is ENHRY and CDR2 SYGVKD. The CDR3 sequence is CAISASGRREKLFF. In DNA form, the CDR3 reads TGTGCCATCAGTGCCAGCGGGCGGCGTGAAAAACTGTTTTTT.

The genes are TRBV10-3 and TRBJ2-1; 10 bases agree with TRBD2. J lost 8 bases, V lost 6 bases, and 4 bases had no gene match. The CDR3 spans 13 residues. Germline CDR1 reads ENHRY; CDR2 reads SYGVKD. CDR3: CAISGTSDDEQFF. Here the CDR3 DNA reads TGTGCCATCAGCGGGACTAGCGACGATGAGCAGTTCTTC.

The chain joins TRBV20-1 to TRBJ2-1, with 7 positions matching TRBD2. With 7 bases clipped from V and 7 bases from J, the junction kept 4 bases outside the gene matches. The length of the CDR3 is 11 residues. The germline gives CDR1 DFQATT, CDR2 SNEGSKA (reference sequence). Written as DNA, the CDR3 is TGCAGTGAGCAGGGAGGGAATGAGCAGTTCTTC. Residues: CSEQGGNEQFF.

The V gene is TRBV5-1, the J gene TRBJ1-1; TRBD1 is a possible D gene (5 bases). The CDR3 length is 17 residues. Germline V lookup: CDR1 SGHRS, CDR2 YFSETQ. With 2 bases removed from V and 1 base from J, the gap between germline ends came to 18 bases. As DNA, the CDR3 is TGCGCCAGCAGCTTCCCAGACAGCGGGGTTACGAACACTGAAGCTTTCTTT. Protein: CASSFPDSGVTNTEAFF.

The V call is TRBV19, the J call TRBJ2-5; D may be TRBD2 (6 bases). This CDR3 has 16 amino acids. V was shortened by 5 bases and J by 2 bases, with 18 bases between the two germline ends. Germline V gene data show CDR1 as LNHDA and CDR2 as SQIVND (reference sequence). The CDR3 loop is CASSGMRLGAQETQYF. The CDR3 region has the DNA TGTGCCAGTAGTGGAATGAGACTAGGGGCTCAAGAGACCCAGTACTTC. The variable domain in full, with the rest retrieved from reference TRBV19 and TRBJ2-5, is DGGITQSPKYLFRKEGQNVTLSCEQNLNHDAMYWYRQDPGQGLRLIYYSQIVNDFQKGDIAEGYSVSREKKESFPLTVTSAQKNPTAFYLCASSGMRLGAQETQYFGPGTRLLVL.

The chain carries TRBV19 and TRBJ1-3; perhaps TRBD1 as D (6 bases). V gave up 7 bases and J gave up 4 bases, with 20 bases separating them. Germline-derived CDR1 and CDR2 are LNHDA and SQIVND (reference sequence). CDR3 length: 16 amino acids. CDR3 loop: CASTVGRGSSGNTIYF. Here the CDR3 DNA reads TGTGCCAGTACCGTGGGCAGGGGAAGTTCAGGAAACACCATATATTTT.